One sample yielded the 9 T cell receptor beta chains listed below, sequenced in a study of OX40 agonist ivuxolimab in advanced cancers. The receptor library was made with the immunoSEQ multiplex PCR assay. Not all clones reach the TCRdb copy of this immuneACCESS table, which keeps in-frame sequences only. Checked studies attribute under half of the gap to unresolved V genes and leave the rest unexplained. The sample contains 20,000 to 25,000 clones, around 81% of them found a single time. About a quarter of the sample is in the top ten clones. Sample: CD4+ or CD8+ T cells sorted from blood, taken in a trial of the OX40 agonist ivuxolimab. The receptors stem from an adult with an advanced solid tumor such as melanoma, head and neck, liver or kidney cancer.

The J gene is TRBJ2-3, the V gene TRBV30; tentatively, D is TRBD1 (5 bases). The V end lost 2 bases, the J end lost 4 bases, and 16 bases lay between the germline ends. This CDR3 is built from 15 residues. In germline, CDR1 is GTSNPN, CDR2 SVGIG (reference sequence). The CDR3 bases are TGTGCCTGGAGTATCGGACACACAGATGCAGATACGCAGTATTTT. Translating gives CAWSIGHTDADTQYF.

The chain has TRBV21-1 and TRBJ2-2; TRBD2 is taken as the D call from the table, unchecked against the DNA. TRBV21-1 is classified as a pseudogene. The CDR3 spans 16 residues. The CDR3 coding sequence is TGTGCCAGCAGCAAAGAGGGTAGCGGGCCCACCGGGGAGCTGTTTTTT. Residues: CASSKEGSGPTGELFF.

This clone was counted once. This chain joins TRBV15 and TRBJ1-2; 10 bases fit TRBD1. The V and J ends lost 3 bases and 4 bases, in that order; junction bases with no gene match: 11. This CDR3 spans 17 amino acids. CDR1 is LNHNV, CDR2 YYDKDF, per germline (reference sequence). The DNA for the CDR3 is TGTGCCACCAGCAGTAGGCCAGGACAGGGGGTTTCCTATGGCTACACCTTC. Encoded protein: CATSSRPGQGVSYGYTF.

The V gene is TRBV4-1, the J gene TRBJ2-5, with 9 nucleotides matching TRBD2. This CDR3 spans 17 amino acids. The germline CDR1 and CDR2 sequences are MGHRA and YSYEKL. Trimming cost V 3 bases and J 0 bases; bases outside gene matches: 8. CDR3 amino acids: CASSQAGLAGYQETQYF. The CDR3 DNA is TGCGCCAGCAGCCAGGCGGGGCTAGCGGGGTACCAAGAGACCCAGTACTTC.

This clone is large in the sample. The rearrangement links TRBV27 to TRBJ2-1; the D is unclear. This CDR3 region has 16 residues. V was trimmed by 7 bases and J by 4 bases, leaving 20 bases between them. Germline values: CDR1 MNHEY, CDR2 SMNVEV (reference sequence). The chain's CDR3 is CASNRLEPKFYNEQFF. The CDR3 nucleotides read TGTGCCAGCAACCGACTGGAGCCCAAATTTTACAATGAGCAGTTCTTC.

By sample share, this clone is medium-sized (0.01 to 0.1%). This chain joins TRBV5-5 and TRBJ2-7; TRBD1 matches at 7 bases. Trimming at V came to 0 bases and at J to 3 bases, leaving 6 bases not matched to a gene. Germline V lookup: CDR1 SGHKS, CDR2 YYEKEE (reference sequence). CDR3 size: 15 residues. CDR3 DNA: TGTGCCAGCAGCTTGGGAGGGGGCCGCGACTACGAGCAGTACTTC. Its translation: CASSLGGGRDYEQYF.

The V gene is TRBV5-6, the J gene TRBJ2-7; TRBD2 agrees at 9 bases. With 4 bases clipped from V and 4 bases from J, the junction kept 6 bases outside the gene matches. From germline, CDR1 is SGHDT and CDR2 YYEEEE. The CDR3 is 14 amino acids. The CDR3 loop is CASSPSGVLYEQYF. The CDR3 DNA reads as TGTGCCAGCAGCCCTAGCGGGGTACTTTACGAGCAGTACTTC.

The V and J genes are TRBV13 and TRBJ2-1, with a tentative D call TRBD1 (5 bases). The germline CDR1 and CDR2 sequences are PRHDT and FYEKMQ (reference sequence). Trimming stripped 1 base from V and 6 bases from J, with 10 bases between. The CDR3 runs 14 residues. The CDR3 DNA is TGTGCCAGCAGCTTAGAGGGGTTGGGCAATGAGCAGTTCTTC. It translates to CASSLEGLGNEQFF.

V and J are TRBV20-1 and TRBJ2-5; no definite D call. This CDR3 is built from 11 residues. Germline assignment: CDR1 DFQATT and CDR2 SNEGSKA (reference sequence). Trimming removed 5 bases at V and 3 bases at J, with 7 bases between. The CDR3 sequence: CSADTEETQYF. The DNA of the CDR3 is TGCAGTGCTGACACTGAAGAGACCCAGTACTTC.